Below are 23 T cell receptor beta chains sequenced from a single sample in a study of blood T cell repertoires in COVID-19. Only in-frame clones appear in the TCRdb table, and some are missing; sequencing was by immunoSEQ multiplex PCR. The sample shows fewer than 350,000 clones, roughly 85% of them seen only once. The sequencing input was peripheral blood. Receptors were obtained from a human donor in a cohort sampled during active COVID-19.

This clone was seen just once. The chain employs TRBV7-3 and TRBJ1-1, with 9 bases fitting TRBD1. The CDR3 has 14 amino acids. CDR1 and CDR2 (germline): SGHTA, FQGTGA. V shed 5 bases and J 5 bases; nucleotides not matched to a gene: 6. CDR3 sequence reads: CASSPGTGRTEAFF. The CDR3 DNA reads as TGTGCCAGCAGCCCGGGGACAGGGCGGACTGAAGCTTTCTTT.

This rearrangement joins TRBV10-3 to TRBJ1-5, with D perhaps matching TRBD1 (6 bases). The CDR3 is made up of 13 amino acids. Germline V gene data show CDR1 as ENHRY and CDR2 as SYGVKD. The V gene lost 8 bases and the J gene lost 7 bases, with 15 bases spanning the gap. CDR3 in amino acids: CAIREGEGQPQHF. The CDR3 nucleotides read TGTGCCATCCGCGAGGGGGAAGGACAGCCCCAGCATTTT.

The gene calls are TRBV24-1 and TRBJ1-6, with D maybe TRBD1 (5 bases). The CDR3 runs 14 residues. CDR1 is KGHDR and CDR2 is SFDVKD in the germline V gene. V lost 4 bases and J 9 bases, leaving 12 bases between the germline ends. The CDR3 DNA is TGTGCCACCAGTGAACCAGGGCTTGGTTCACCCCTCCACTTT. Translated, it gives CATSEPGLGSPLHF.

Only a few counts were recorded for this clone. The chain employs TRBV29-1 and TRBJ1-4; no clear D gene. The CDR3 contains 15 residues. V lost 6 bases and J lost 7, with 21 bases in between. From germline, CDR1 is SQVTM and CDR2 ANQGSEA. Written as DNA, the CDR3 is TGCAGCGTATTTGGAGGGCTCGGCAGTGGTGAAAAACTGTTTTTT. Amino acid sequence: CSVFGGLGSGEKLFF.

This clone appeared once. The rearrangement joins TRBV5-1 to TRBJ2-7, with 8 positions matching TRBD1. This CDR3 has 15 residues. Germline CDR1 is SGHRS and CDR2 is YFSETQ. With 0 bases clipped from V and 1 base from J, the junction kept 3 bases outside the gene matches. This chain's CDR3 is CASSLDRGLSYEQYF. The DNA for the CDR3 is TGCGCCAGCAGCTTGGACAGGGGGTTATCCTACGAGCAGTACTTC.

CDR3 amino acids: CASGLVLTRGADTQYF. The CDR3 DNA reads as TGTGCTAGTGGTTTGGTACTTACCCGGGGGGCAGATACGCAGTATTTT. The chain combines TRBV12-5 with TRBJ2-3; 7 bases agree with TRBD2. The CDR3 spans 16 residues. The germline V gene has CDR1 LGHNT and CDR2 FRNRAP. J lost 4 bases, V lost 0 bases, and 7 bases had no gene match.

This chain joins TRBV10-3 and TRBJ1-1; a possible D gene is TRBD1 (6 bases). Trimming stripped 7 bases from V and 0 bases from J, with 9 bases between. The CDR3 is made up of 13 amino acids. From germline, CDR1 is ENHRY and CDR2 SYGVKD. The CDR3 nucleotides are TGTGCCATCACGAGGGGGATGAACACTGAAGCTTTCTTT. Translating gives CAITRGMNTEAFF.

The chain employs TRBV7-9 and TRBJ2-5, with TRBD1 as a possible D gene (6 bases). This CDR3 has 13 amino acids. Looked up from germline, CDR1 is SEHNR and CDR2 is FQNEAQ (reference sequence). V lost 2 bases and J 4 bases, leaving 8 bases between the germline ends. The CDR3 spells CASSLRGSETQYF. The CDR3 nucleotides read TGTGCCAGCAGCTTAAGGGGGTCAGAGACCCAGTACTTC.

This sequence joins TRBV30 and TRBJ1-1; 8 nucleotides line up with TRBD1. Germline CDR1 reads GTSNPN; CDR2 reads SVGIG (reference sequence). This CDR3 is built from 12 residues. V dropped 3 bases and J dropped 3; count of bases not matched to a gene: 0. The CDR3 is CAWRTGDTEAFF. The CDR3 DNA reads as TGTGCCTGGAGGACAGGGGACACTGAAGCTTTCTTT.

The chain couples TRBV6-5 to TRBJ2-5; perhaps TRBD2 as D (6 bases). Per the germline V gene, CDR1 is MNHEY and CDR2 is SVGAGI. The CDR3 loop spans 14 amino acids. V was pared by 6 bases and J by 2 bases, with 13 bases between. The CDR3: CASRIRDLQETQYF. The CDR3 coding sequence is TGTGCCAGCAGAATCAGGGACTTACAAGAGACCCAGTACTTC.

This clone was detected only a few times. The chain combines TRBV30 with TRBJ1-3; the D gene is possibly TRBD1 (6 bases). This CDR3 comprises 13 residues. The germline gives CDR1 GTSNPN, CDR2 SVGIG (reference sequence). The germline V and J ends were trimmed by 1 base and 9 bases, with 13 bases remaining between them. CDR3 DNA sequence: TGTGCCTGGAGTGAAGGAGGCAGGGGCACCATATATTTT. This codes for CAWSEGGRGTIYF.

The gene calls are TRBV7-9 and TRBJ1-5, with 10 bases aligning to TRBD1. The V gene's germline CDR1 is SEHNR and CDR2 FQNEAQ (reference sequence). The CDR3 runs to 18 residues. The trim removed 5 bases at V and 5 bases at J, leaving 15 bases unmatched. This CDR3 is CASSRTGGKALGDQPQHF. The CDR3 DNA reads as TGTGCCAGCAGCCGGACAGGGGGAAAAGCCCTCGGGGATCAGCCCCAGCATTTT.

This clone was recorded at least ten times. V is TRBV2 and J is TRBJ2-2; weak D call: TRBD1 (5 bases). The CDR3 consists of 12 residues. Between the trimmed V and J ends, which lost 3 bases and 7 bases, there was a span of 6 bases. CDR1 SNHLY and CDR2 FYNNEI come from the germline V gene. The DNA of the CDR3 is TGTGCCAGCAGTGACAGGGTCGGGGAGCTGTTTTTT. It translates to CASSDRVGELFF. Filled out from reference TRBV2 and TRBJ2-2, the complete variable domain reads EPEVTQTPSHQVTQMGQEVILRCVPISNHLYFYWYRQILGQKVEFLVSFYNNEISEKSEIFDDQFSVERPDGSNFTLKIRSTKLEDSAMYFCASSDRVGELFFGEGSRLTVL.

This clone was recorded only once. The genes are TRBV4-1 and TRBJ2-2; D may be TRBD1 (5 bases). With 1 base removed from V and 2 bases from J, the gap between germline ends came to 14 bases. Germline V CDR1 and CDR2: MGHRA, YSYEKL. CDR3 length equals 17 residues. CDR3 nucleotide sequence: TGCGCCAGCAGCCAAGGGTATCGACAGATTAACACCGGGGAGCTGTTTTTT. Protein product: CASSQGYRQINTGELFF.

The V and J genes are TRBV27 and TRBJ2-1; tentative D call: TRBD1 (6 bases). Germline V gene lookup returns CDR1 MNHEY and CDR2 SMNVEV (reference sequence). The V end lost 5 bases, the J end lost 2 bases, and 13 bases lay between the germline ends. This CDR3 is 15 amino acids long. This CDR3 is CASSPQGFPYNEQFF. In DNA form, the CDR3 reads TGTGCCAGCAGTCCACAGGGTTTCCCCTACAATGAGCAGTTCTTC.

J is TRBJ2-2 and V is TRBV7-8, with 15 bases lining up with TRBD2. Germline trimming cut 4 bases from V and 1 base from J; bases unmatched to any gene: 4. CDR3 length: 18 residues. The germline V gene encodes CDR1 SGHVS and CDR2 FQNEAQ. The CDR3: CASSSGTSGGLNTGELFF. The DNA for the CDR3 is TGTGCCAGCAGCTCGGGGACTAGCGGGGGGTTGAACACCGGGGAGCTGTTTTTT.

This clone was seen more than once but under ten times. The rearrangement uses TRBV3-1 (or the pseudogene TRBV3-2) and TRBJ2-3; 7 positions match TRBD2. V shed 2 bases, J shed 1 base, and the junction held 3 bases outside the gene matches. Germline assignment: CDR1 LGHDT and CDR2 YNNKEL (reference sequence). The CDR3 loop spans 15 amino acids. The CDR3 nucleotides read TGTGCCAGCAGCCAAACTAGCGATGGCACAGATACGCAGTATTTT. Encoded protein: CASSQTSDGTDTQYF.

This clone appeared a few times. J is TRBJ1-1 and V is TRBV4-2; D remains unclear. The CDR3 spans 14 residues. V lost 1 base, J lost 0 bases, and 6 bases lay in between. CDR1 LGHNA and CDR2 YNFKEQ come from the germline V gene. The CDR3 DNA follows: TGTGCCAGCAGCCAAGCTAGAATGAACACTGAAGCTTTCTTT. This codes for CASSQARMNTEAFF.

The chain employs TRBV7-9 and TRBJ1-2; D gene ambiguous. The ends were cut back, 5 bases at V and 3 bases at J, with 4 bases in the middle. Per the germline V gene, CDR1 is SEHNR and CDR2 is FQNEAQ (reference sequence). The CDR3 extends over 11 amino acids. CDR3 nucleotide sequence: TGTGCCAGCAGCGCAGACTATGGCTACACCTTC. As protein: CASSADYGYTF. Full variable domain (outside the CDR3, taken from reference TRBV7-9 and TRBJ1-2): DTGVSQNPRHKITKRGQNVTFRCDPISEHNRLYWYRQTLGQGPEFLTYFQNEAQLEKSRLLSDRFSAERPKGSFSTLEIQRTEQGDSAMYLCASSADYGYTFGSGTRLTVV.

The chain employs TRBV19 and TRBJ1-1, with D possibly being TRBD1 (5 bases). Germline CDR1 LNHDA, CDR2 SQIVND (reference sequence). The CDR3 loop spans 12 amino acids. V dropped 5 bases and J dropped 7 bases, with 11 bases sitting between them. In DNA, the CDR3 is TGTGCCAGTAGTGCCCAAAGGGGTGAAGCTTTCTTT. Protein product: CASSAQRGEAFF.

This clone has just one count. This chain joins TRBV19 and TRBJ1-4, with 10 bases identical to TRBD1. This CDR3 contains 15 residues. Germline CDR1 and CDR2: LNHDA and SQIVND (reference sequence). The ends lost 1 base at V and 7 bases at J; junction bases unmatched: 3. DNA for the CDR3: TGTGCCAGTAGTATAGTGGGACAGGGGATTGAAAAACTGTTTTTT. Translated: CASSIVGQGIEKLFF.

This chain uses TRBV30 with TRBJ1-2; 8 bases align to TRBD1. Trimming cost V 2 bases and J 12 bases; bases outside gene matches: 5. The germline V gene encodes CDR1 GTSNPN and CDR2 SVGIG (reference sequence). The CDR3 loop spans 11 amino acids. CDR3 DNA: TGTGCCTGGAGTAACTCGGACAGGGACACCTTC. Residues: CAWSNSDRDTF.

The V call is TRBV6-1, the J call TRBJ2-4; D is uncertain. The CDR3 is made up of 11 amino acids. V was clipped by 3 bases and J by 11 bases, with 8 bases between them. Per germline, CDR1 MNHNS and CDR2 SASEGT. DNA of the CDR3: TGTGCCAGCAGTGATTTTTTCGTTCAGTACTTC. As protein: CASSDFFVQYF.